The rows below give T cell receptor beta chains drawn from one sample of a study of shared clonotypes between healthy human individuals. Method: immunoSEQ multiplex PCR; TCRdb's copy keeps in-frame clones and lacks some. The profile shows 1,400,000 or so clones, 98% to 99% of them singletons. Sequences were obtained from naive CD4+ T cells sorted from blood. These receptors came from a man aged 30-40 years in good health. Each CDR3 is given with its conserved first and last residue. The order of the fields is clone size, D gene, CDR3 length, V gene, J gene, CDR3 protein, CDR3 DNA. A D gene is named only where the DNA matches it firmly. Clone sizes are given selectively: once, few, many, or a class where the clone is expanded.

clone_size: NA; d_call: TRBD1; cdr3_length: 16; v_call: TRBV28; j_call: TRBJ2-7; cdr3_aa: CASSLSQDRASYEQYF; cdr3_nt: TGTGCCAGCAGTTTATCGCAGGACAGGGCCTCGTACGAGCAGTACTTC
clone_size: NA; d_call: NA; cdr3_length: 15; v_call: TRBV2; j_call: TRBJ2-5; cdr3_aa: CASSEAPRGEETQYF; cdr3_nt: TGTGCCAGCAGTGAAGCGCCTAGGGGTGAAGAGACCCAGTACTTC
clone_size: NA; d_call: NA; cdr3_length: 12; v_call: TRBV28; j_call: TRBJ2-7; cdr3_aa: CASSGLAYEQYF; cdr3_nt: TGTGCCAGCAGCGGACTGGCCTACGAGCAGTACTTC
clone_size: NA; d_call: NA; cdr3_length: 15; v_call: TRBV10-3; j_call: TRBJ1-5; cdr3_aa: CAIRMGQGNNQPQHF; cdr3_nt: TGTGCCATCAGAATGGGGCAGGGCAACAATCAGCCCCAGCATTTT
clone_size: NA; d_call: TRBD2; cdr3_length: 14; v_call: TRBV5-1; j_call: TRBJ2-7; cdr3_aa: CASSAGTNSYEQYF; cdr3_nt: TGCGCCAGCAGCGCCGGGACTAACTCCTACGAGCAGTACTTC
clone_size: once; d_call: TRBD2; cdr3_length: 17; v_call: TRBV5-1; j_call: TRBJ2-2; cdr3_aa: CASSSLGSGENTGELFF; cdr3_nt: TGCGCCAGCAGCTCCCTTGGTAGCGGGGAAAACACCGGGGAGCTGTTTTTT
clone_size: NA; d_call: NA; cdr3_length: 12; v_call: TRBV27; j_call: TRBJ2-7; cdr3_aa: CASSLTGYEQYF; cdr3_nt: TGTGCCAGCAGCTTAACGGGGTACGAGCAGTACTTC
clone_size: NA; d_call: NA; cdr3_length: 14; v_call: TRBV30; j_call: TRBJ1-1; cdr3_aa: CAWSVRTRATEAFF; cdr3_nt: TGTGCCTGGAGTGTAAGGACAAGGGCCACTGAAGCTTTCTTT
clone_size: NA; d_call: NA; cdr3_length: 15; v_call: TRBV14; j_call: TRBJ2-5; cdr3_aa: CASSQVAGSRETQYF; cdr3_nt: TGTGCCAGCAGCCAAGTCGCAGGGTCGAGGGAGACCCAGTACTTC
clone_size: NA; d_call: NA; cdr3_length: 10; v_call: TRBV20-1; j_call: TRBJ2-1; cdr3_aa: CSAKRDEQFF; cdr3_nt: TGCAGTGCTAAGCGGGATGAGCAGTTCTTC
clone_size: NA; d_call: NA; cdr3_length: 12; v_call: TRBV28; j_call: TRBJ1-5; cdr3_aa: CASKSTNQPQHF; cdr3_nt: TGTGCCAGCAAATCAACCAATCAGCCCCAGCATTTT
clone_size: NA; d_call: NA; cdr3_length: 15; v_call: TRBV4-3; j_call: TRBJ1-3; cdr3_aa: CASSQAEGTTNTIYF; cdr3_nt: TGCGCCAGCAGCCAAGCCGAGGGGACAACGAACACCATATATTTT
clone_size: NA; d_call: NA; cdr3_length: 15; v_call: TRBV7-8; j_call: TRBJ1-5; cdr3_aa: CASSPQGGSNQPQHF; cdr3_nt: TGTGCCAGCAGCCCTCAGGGCGGGAGCAATCAGCCCCAGCATTTT
clone_size: NA; d_call: NA; cdr3_length: 15; v_call: TRBV5-6; j_call: TRBJ1-2; cdr3_aa: CASSLVHRAAYGYTF; cdr3_nt: TGTGCCAGCAGCTTGGTCCATCGGGCGGCCTATGGCTACACCTTC
clone_size: once; d_call: TRBD1; cdr3_length: 16; v_call: TRBV5-1; j_call: TRBJ1-2; cdr3_aa: CASSFGGTGVRYGYTF; cdr3_nt: TGCGCCAGCAGCTTTGGAGGGACAGGAGTTCGGTATGGCTACACCTTC
clone_size: NA; d_call: TRBD2; cdr3_length: 19; v_call: TRBV18; j_call: TRBJ2-7; cdr3_aa: CASSPLLGTSGRGPYEQYF; cdr3_nt: TGTGCCAGCTCACCGCTCTTGGGGACTAGCGGGAGGGGGCCCTACGAGCAGTACTTC
clone_size: NA; d_call: TRBD1; cdr3_length: 15; v_call: TRBV27; j_call: TRBJ2-7; cdr3_aa: CASRAGTGHAGEQYF; cdr3_nt: TGTGCCAGCAGAGCCGGGACAGGGCATGCGGGAGAGCAGTACTTC
clone_size: NA; d_call: TRBD2; cdr3_length: 15; v_call: TRBV25-1; j_call: TRBJ2-1; cdr3_aa: CASSLAGVSYNEQFF; cdr3_nt: TGTGCCAGCTCACTAGCGGGAGTTTCCTACAATGAGCAGTTCTTC
clone_size: NA; d_call: NA; cdr3_length: 15; v_call: TRBV5-5; j_call: TRBJ1-1; cdr3_aa: CASSLRSTVNTEAFF; cdr3_nt: TGTGCCAGCAGCCTACGGTCGACAGTGAACACTGAAGCTTTCTTT
clone_size: NA; d_call: NA; cdr3_length: 12; v_call: TRBV9; j_call: TRBJ1-2; cdr3_aa: CASSAPSYGYTF; cdr3_nt: TGTGCCAGCAGCGCCCCTTCCTATGGCTACACCTTC
clone_size: NA; d_call: TRBD1; cdr3_length: 14; v_call: TRBV5-6; j_call: TRBJ1-2; cdr3_aa: CASSSGQAPRGYTF; cdr3_nt: TGTGCCAGCAGCAGCGGACAGGCTCCTAGAGGCTACACCTTC
clone_size: NA; d_call: NA; cdr3_length: 12; v_call: TRBV6-6; j_call: TRBJ2-7; cdr3_aa: CASSSDGYEQYF; cdr3_nt: TGTGCCAGCAGCTCCGACGGCTACGAGCAGTACTTC